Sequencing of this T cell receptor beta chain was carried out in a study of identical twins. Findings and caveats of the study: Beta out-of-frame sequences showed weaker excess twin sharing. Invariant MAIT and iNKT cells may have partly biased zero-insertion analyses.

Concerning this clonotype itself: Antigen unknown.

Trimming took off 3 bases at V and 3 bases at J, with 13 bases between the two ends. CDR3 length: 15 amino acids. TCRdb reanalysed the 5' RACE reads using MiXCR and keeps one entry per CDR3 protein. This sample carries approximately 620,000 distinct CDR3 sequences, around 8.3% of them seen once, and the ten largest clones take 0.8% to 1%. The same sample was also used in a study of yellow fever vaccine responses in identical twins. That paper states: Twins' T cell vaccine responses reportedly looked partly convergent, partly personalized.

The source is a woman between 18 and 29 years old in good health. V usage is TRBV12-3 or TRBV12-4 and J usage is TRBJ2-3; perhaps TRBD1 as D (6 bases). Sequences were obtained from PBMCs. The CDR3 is CASSFGQPQTDTQYF. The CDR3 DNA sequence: TGTGCCAGCAGTTTCGGACAGCCCCAGACAGATACGCAGTATTTT.